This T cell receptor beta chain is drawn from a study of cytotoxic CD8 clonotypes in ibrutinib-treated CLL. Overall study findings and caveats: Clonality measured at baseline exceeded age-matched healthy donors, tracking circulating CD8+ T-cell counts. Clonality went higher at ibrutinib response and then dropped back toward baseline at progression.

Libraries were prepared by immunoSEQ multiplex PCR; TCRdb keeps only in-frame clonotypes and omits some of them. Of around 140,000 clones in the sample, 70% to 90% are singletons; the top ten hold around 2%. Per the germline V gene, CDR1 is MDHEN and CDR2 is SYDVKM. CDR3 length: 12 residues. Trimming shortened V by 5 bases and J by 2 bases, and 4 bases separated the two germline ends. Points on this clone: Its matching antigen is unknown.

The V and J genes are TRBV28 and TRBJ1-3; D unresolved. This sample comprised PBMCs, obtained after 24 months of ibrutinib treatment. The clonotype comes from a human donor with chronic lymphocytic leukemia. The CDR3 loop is CASSGPGNTIYF. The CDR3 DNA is TGTGCCAGCAGTGGGCCTGGAAACACCATATATTTT.